This is a list of T cell receptor beta chains from one sample in a study of T-cell memory formation after mild COVID-19. TCRdb itself ran the 5' RACE reads through MiXCR, one entry per CDR3 protein. The sample carries roughly 300,000 distinct CDR3 sequences, about 13% recorded once. Sequencing was carried out using PBMCs or a T cell subset sorted from them (not recorded which). The origin of the receptors is a man younger than 35 who had mild COVID-19 (a few samples of this study predate the infection). Cell type and time point are not known. The CDR3 runs from the conserved cysteine through the conserved F or W. The D gene is left open where the match is weak. The size of a clone is reported for some rows only, either as once, few or many, or as a class for expanded clones.

TRBV4-3,.,TRBJ2-1,few,TGCGCCAGCAGCCAATTTGGTGGGGGGGGCCCGGATGAGCAGTTCTTC,CASSQFGGGGPDEQFF
TRBV4-1,.,TRBJ1-1,.,TGCGCCAGCAGCCTCCCCCTCTCGAACACTGAAGCTTTCTTT,CASSLPLSNTEAFF
TRBV6-2/TRBV6-3,TRBD2,TRBJ2-1,many,TGTGCCAGCAGACGAGCGGGGGGTAGCCATGAGCAGTTCTTC,CASRRAGGSHEQFF
TRBV6-6,TRBD1,TRBJ1-5,.,TGTGCCAGCAGTCCGTTCAGGACAGGGGGCAATCAGCCCCAGCATTTT,CASSPFRTGGNQPQHF
TRBV7-8,.,TRBJ2-1,few,TGTGCCAGCAGCTTACTGGCAGGGCTCTACAATGAGCAGTTCTTC,CASSLLAGLYNEQFF
TRBV20-1,.,TRBJ1-5,.,TGCAGTGCTGGGGACACCCGCAATCAGCCCCAGCATTTT,CSAGDTRNQPQHF
TRBV30,TRBD1,TRBJ1-4,once,TGTGCCTGGAGTGGGGACAGGGGGCGCCGACTGTTTTTT,CAWSGDRGRRLFF
TRBV7-9,.,TRBJ2-2,.,TGTGCCAGCAGCCTGCCCAGGAACACCGGGGAGCTGTTTTTT,CASSLPRNTGELFF
TRBV11-2,.,TRBJ1-1,.,TGTGCCAGCAGCTTTCGGGTTGACACTGAAGCTTTCTTT,CASSFRVDTEAFF
TRBV27,.,TRBJ2-1,.,TGTGCCAGCAGTTTGTCGACAGCCCAGCACCAGTTCTTC,CASSLSTAQHQFF
TRBV4-1,.,TRBJ2-3,few,TGCGCCAGCAGCCAAGGTTTCCCCCCCCAGTTCGGGGCTAGCACAGATACGCAGTATTTT,CASSQGFPPQFGASTDTQYF
TRBV2,TRBD1,TRBJ1-6,.,TGTGCCAGCAGTGAAACGGACAGGGGCCAAGGTTCACCCCTCCACTTT,CASSETDRGQGSPLHF
TRBV5-5,.,TRBJ2-7,.,TGTGCCAGCAGCTGGCCGGGCAGGGACGAGCAGTACTTC,CASSWPGRDEQYF
TRBV7-3,.,TRBJ2-1,few,TGTGCCAGCAGCAACGGGCCTAATGAGCAGTTCTTC,CASSNGPNEQFF
TRBV11-2,.,TRBJ2-5,.,TGTGCCAGCTCTCCTTCGGTCCAAGAGACCCAGTACTTC,CASSPSVQETQYF
TRBV4-1,.,TRBJ1-2,few,TGCGCCAGCAGCCCCTCGGGGGTGGCTAACTATGGCTACACCTTC,CASSPSGVANYGYTF
TRBV6-2/TRBV6-3,.,TRBJ2-1,.,TGTGCCAGCAGTATAGCCGGGACTCCCAATGAGCAGTTCTTC,CASSIAGTPNEQFF
TRBV7-2,TRBD1,TRBJ1-4,few,TGTGCCAGCAGCGTCTACAGGGGGCTCGGCGAAAAACTGTTTTTT,CASSVYRGLGEKLFF
TRBV7-9,.,TRBJ1-1,few,TGTGCCAGCAGCCCCCGGCGGGGGGTAAGTACTGAAGCTTTCTTT,CASSPRRGVSTEAFF
TRBV2,TRBD1,TRBJ2-7,few,TGTGCCAGCAGTGGGACCGGGACAGGGAAAGGCGAGCAGTACTTC,CASSGTGTGKGEQYF
TRBV12-3/TRBV12-4,TRBD2,TRBJ2-1,many,TGTGCCAGCAGTGGGACTAGCGGGGGACCGGATTCCTACAATGAGCAGTTCTTC,CASSGTSGGPDSYNEQFF
TRBV18,.,TRBJ2-5,.,TGTGCCAGCTCACAACTCTCCACCCAAGAGACCCAGTACTTC,CASSQLSTQETQYF
TRBV20-1,.,TRBJ2-7,.,TGCAGTGCTGGGCCGGTCCTCGAGCAGTACTTC,CSAGPVLEQYF
TRBV6-5,.,TRBJ2-1,.,TGTGCCAGCAGTTACGGGGGTCAAACCTACAATGAGCAGTTCTTC,CASSYGGQTYNEQFF
TRBV6-6,.,TRBJ2-3,many,TGTGCCAGCACCGCGGTTGGCGCAGATACGCAGTATTTT,CASTAVGADTQYF
TRBV27,TRBD2,TRBJ2-2,.,TGTGCCAGCAGTCGGCCGGGACTAGAAACCGGGGAGCTGTTTTTT,CASSRPGLETGELFF
TRBV28,.,TRBJ2-2,many,TGTGCCAGTGGAGCCGCGAACACCGGGGAGCTGTTTTTT,CASGAANTGELFF
TRBV20-1,.,TRBJ2-7,few,TGCAGTGCTGAGGGCAGGGGAACATACGAGCAGTACTTC,CSAEGRGTYEQYF
TRBV6-2/TRBV6-3,TRBD2,TRBJ2-5,few,TGTGCCAGCAGTTACCCAGGGACTAGCGGTGGGACCCAGTACTTC,CASSYPGTSGGTQYF
TRBV18,.,TRBJ2-1,.,TGTGCCAGCTCACCCAGACAGGCGTGGTCCGTCTACAATGAGCAGTTCTTC,CASSPRQAWSVYNEQFF